This T cell receptor (beta chain) was identified during a study of early T cells in non-severe SARS-CoV-2 infection. Overall study: Sequencing targeted bulk RNA from unsorted whole blood, leaving chains unpaired.

V lost 3 bases, J lost 5 bases, and 10 bases lay in between. This CDR3 has 13 residues. This clonotype showed up many times. Its antigen is undetermined. Researchers attached unique molecular identifiers to individual cDNA molecules. TCRdb fed the 5' RACE reads into MiXCR, producing one record per CDR3 protein. The sample gives fewer than 50,000 distinct CDR3 sequences, 12% of which show up once; 15% to 20% is in the top ten. Study findings and constraints: Matches to VDJdb favored anti-spike CD8 responses and missed private and CD4 specificities.

The rearrangement links TRBV12-3 or TRBV12-4 to TRBJ1-2; no clear D. The sample was whole blood. The TCR sequence derives from an adult who was a healthcare worker with PCR-confirmed SARS-CoV-2 infection or an uninfected control (not recorded which). For the CDR3, the DNA is TGTGCCAGCAGTTTGGGGTTATGGTATGGCTACACCTTC. Translated: CASSLGLWYGYTF.